What follows are 17 T cell receptor beta chains derived from one specimen sequenced in a study of T cell responses to AZD1222 COVID-19 vaccine. Measured with immunoSEQ multiplex PCR; TCRdb has only the in-frame clones, and not every one. Among about 120,000 clones listed, about 90% were seen once. This material consisted of peripheral blood, taken on day 0 of AZD1222 vaccination. All receptors come from an adult in good health.

This sequence joins TRBV9 and TRBJ1-2, with D hard to call. Germline V gene sequence: CDR1 SGDLS, CDR2 YYNGEE. V dropped 0 bases and J dropped 8 bases, with 11 bases sitting between them. The CDR3 has 13 amino acids. The CDR3 protein is CASSVGTAEGYTF. The DNA for the CDR3 is TGTGCCAGCAGCGTAGGAACGGCCGAGGGCTACACCTTC.

V gene TRBV13 combines with J gene TRBJ1-1; 8 bases match TRBD1. V lost 5 bases to trimming and J lost 13 bases; unmatched junction nucleotides: 12. The CDR3 runs to 13 residues. CDR1 is PRHDT and CDR2 is FYEKMQ in the germline V gene (reference sequence). The CDR3 coding sequence is TGTGCCAGCAGCACAGCAATGACAGGGGTAGGTTTCTTT. Its translation: CASSTAMTGVGFF.

The rearrangement links TRBV12-3 or TRBV12-4 to TRBJ2-1, with D possibly being TRBD2 (5 bases). The CDR3 has 13 residues. Trimming cost V 7 bases and J 9 bases, with 16 bases left between them. This chain's CDR3 is CASTPGGWGEQFF. The CDR3, as DNA: TGTGCCAGCACCCCGGGCGGGTGGGGTGAGCAGTTCTTC.

This chain uses TRBV5-4 with TRBJ1-2; 8 bases line up with TRBD1. Germline CDR1 SGHNT, CDR2 YYREEE (reference sequence). The CDR3 sequence is 14 residues long. After removal of 0 bases from V and 6 bases from J, the junction contained 4 bases not matched to a gene. DNA of the CDR3: TGTGCCAGCAGCTTGGGCGACAGGGGACATGGCTACACCTTC. It translates to CASSLGDRGHGYTF.

J is TRBJ2-3 and V is TRBV6-6; no clear D. Trimming pared 7 bases from V and 1 base from J, leaving 12 bases between. CDR1 and CDR2 from the germline V gene are MNHNY and SVGAGI (reference sequence). This CDR3 is built from 14 residues. DNA for the CDR3: TGTGCCAGCACTCGATTTGAACGCACAGATACGCAGTATTTT. Translated: CASTRFERTDTQYF.

V is TRBV29-1 and J is TRBJ1-4; maybe TRBD1 (6 bases). The germline V gene has CDR1 SQVTM and CDR2 ANQGSEA. Trimming left V 5 bases short and J 0 bases short, with 10 bases between. The CDR3 covers 14 residues. The CDR3 loop is CSVPEGATNEKLFF. In DNA form, the CDR3 reads TGCAGCGTTCCCGAGGGGGCAACTAATGAAAAACTGTTTTTT.

The chain joins TRBV18 to TRBJ1-2, with D hard to call. V lost 3 bases to trimming and J lost 2 bases, with 13 bases between them. The CDR3 runs to 15 residues. CDR1 is KGHSH and CDR2 is LQKENI in the germline V gene. CDR3 bases: TGTGCCAGCTCACCTCGGCCAGATAGAAACTATGGCTACACCTTC. Residues: CASSPRPDRNYGYTF.

The V and J genes are TRBV2 and TRBJ2-4, with 9 nucleotides matching TRBD2. V shed 2 bases and J 0 bases; nucleotides not matched to a gene: 14. Germline V gene data show CDR1 as SNHLY and CDR2 as FYNNEI. The CDR3 loop spans 20 amino acids. For the CDR3, the DNA is TGTGCCAGCAGTGAATTGGCGGAGCGGGGGGACCCCGTAGCCAAAAACATTCAGTACTTC. Residues: CASSELAERGDPVAKNIQYF.

This chain connects TRBV5-1 to TRBJ2-1, with 8 bases identical to TRBD1. This CDR3 contains 13 residues. Trimming cost V 4 bases and J 9 bases; bases outside gene matches: 6. Germline V CDR1 and CDR2: SGHRS, YFSETQ. CDR3 sequence (DNA): TGCGCCAGCAGCGGACAGGGTTCTGGTGAGCAGTTCTTC. Translation: CASSGQGSGEQFF.

A remark on this clone: An end of the junction does not agree with germline; a read error may underlie this. The V call is TRBV7-7, the J call TRBJ2-1, with D possibly matching TRBD1 (5 bases). From germline, CDR1 is SSHAT and CDR2 FNYEAQ (reference sequence). The CDR3 spans 15 residues. The CDR3 coding sequence is TGTGCTAGCAGCCCGAGTCAGGGCCCCTACAATGAGCAGTTCTTC. Protein sequence: CASSPSQGPYNEQFF.

This chain joins TRBV11-2 and TRBJ1-1, with no clear D. V was shortened by 1 base and J by 1 base, with 7 bases between the two germline ends. This CDR3 is built from 14 residues. Germline V CDR1 and CDR2: SGHAT, FQNNGV. Written as DNA, the CDR3 is TGTGCCAGCAGCTTAGCAGGCCCGAACACTGAAGCTTTCTTT. It encodes CASSLAGPNTEAFF. The whole variable domain, remainder taken from reference TRBV11-2 and TRBJ1-1, is EAGVAQSPRYKIIEKRQSVAFWCNPISGHATLYWYQQILGQGPKLLIQFQNNGVVDDSQLPKDRFSAERLKGVDSTLKIQPAKLEDSAVYLCASSLAGPNTEAFFGQGTRLTVV.

The V and J genes are TRBV5-6 and TRBJ2-4; D perhaps matches TRBD2 (5 bases). CDR1 SGHDT and CDR2 YYEEEE come from the germline V gene. CDR3 length equals 17 residues. V dropped 3 bases and J dropped 0 bases, with 16 bases sitting between them. Here the CDR3 reads CASSWRTASLAKNIQYF. In DNA form, the CDR3 reads TGTGCCAGCAGCTGGAGGACGGCAAGTCTAGCCAAAAACATTCAGTACTTC.

This rearrangement joins TRBV18 to TRBJ2-3; D may match TRBD1 or TRBD2 (5 bases each). Germline V lookup: CDR1 KGHSH, CDR2 LQKENI. This CDR3 is built from 16 residues. V lost 5 bases and J 0 bases, leaving 15 bases between the germline ends. CDR3 sequence: CASSAAEGWSTDTQYF. CDR3 nucleotides: TGTGCCAGCTCAGCGGCCGAGGGGTGGAGCACAGATACGCAGTATTTT.

The chain couples TRBV5-6 to TRBJ1-2, with D possibly matching TRBD1 (5 bases). The CDR3 loop spans 13 amino acids. CDR1 is SGHDT, CDR2 YYEEEE, per germline. V dropped 3 bases and J dropped 6 bases, with 12 bases sitting between them. Written as DNA, the CDR3 is TGTGCCAGCAGCTCGGGGGGTGCGGATGGCTACACCTTC. Its translation: CASSSGGADGYTF.

CDR3 residues: CASSLGLPGQESLNEQFF. The CDR3 DNA sequence: TGTGCCAGCAGCTTAGGCCTACCGGGACAGGAATCTCTCAATGAGCAGTTCTTC. V is TRBV13 and J is TRBJ2-1, with 8 bases aligning to TRBD1. V dropped 0 bases and J dropped 6; count of bases not matched to a gene: 13. The CDR3 totals 18 residues. Germline V gives CDR1 PRHDT, CDR2 FYEKMQ (reference sequence).

This chain links TRBV2 with TRBJ2-1, with D perhaps TRBD2 (6 bases). The CDR3 contains 13 residues. The germline CDR1 and CDR2 sequences are SNHLY and FYNNEI. V was clipped by 8 bases and J by 4 bases, with 12 bases between them. This CDR3 is CASLSGLYNEQFF. For the CDR3, the DNA is TGTGCCAGCCTTTCGGGACTTTACAATGAGCAGTTCTTC.

J is TRBJ1-3 and V is TRBV28; D is possibly TRBD1 (5 bases). CDR3 length: 15 amino acids. Between the trimmed V and J ends, which lost 10 bases and 0 bases, there was a span of 16 bases. In germline, CDR1 is MDHEN, CDR2 SYDVKM. The CDR3, as DNA: TGTGCCACCAGGCAGGGCACAGTCTCTGGAAACACCATATATTTT. This gives the protein CATRQGTVSGNTIYF.